This TCR beta chain was obtained from a study of OX40 agonist ivuxolimab in advanced cancers. General study findings and limits: In the expanded peripheral T cells, antigen specificity was never determined. People who partly responded at 0.1-3.0 mg/kg had some of the least clonal expansion seen.

The protocol was immunoSEQ multiplex PCR, while the TCRdb copy is restricted to in-frame clones and leaves out a portion. The profile shows around 34,000 clones, roughly nine tenths of them singletons. With respect to this clone: Its antigen is unknown.

Germline CDR1 and CDR2: LGHNT and FRNRAP. Trimming took 5 bases from V and 3 from J; bases not matched to a gene: 7. CDR3 size: 15 residues. Exclusion applied to patients with autoimmune disease history or systemic immunosuppression. Baseline, cycle 4 day 1, and cycle 7 day 1 were the blood sampling points. This TCR was recovered from an adult with an advanced solid tumor such as melanoma, head and neck, liver or kidney cancer. The chain combines TRBV12-5 with TRBJ2-3; 8 bases agree with TRBD1. The input for sequencing was CD4+ or CD8+ T cells sorted from blood, taken in a trial of the OX40 agonist ivuxolimab. The CDR3 loop reads CASGADRVWTDTQYF. CDR3 DNA: TGTGCTAGTGGTGCGGACAGGGTCTGGACAGATACGCAGTATTTT.